This TCR beta chain derives from a study of post-analysis software for immune sequencing data. Unique molecular identifiers featured in each of the TCR beta cDNA libraries. TCRdb reprocessed the PCR reads via MiXCR and lists one record per CDR3 protein. Of more than 450,000 distinct CDR3 sequences detected, roughly 40% appear once; the ten largest clones hold roughly 1.7%. Study-level results: In patients, TRBV5-6, TRBV5-1 and TRBV20-1 belonged to roughly five TRBV segments found more frequently than in controls. F measure grouped same-batch samples tightly together.

Germline CDR1 ENHRY, CDR2 SYGVKD. Trimming stripped 2 bases from V and 1 base from J, with 3 bases between. This CDR3 has 12 residues. Remarks on this clonotype: Its matching antigen is unknown.

Sequencing was carried out using blood. The sequence was collected from a girl aged 5-17 years with multiple sclerosis. The gene calls are TRBV10-3 and TRBJ2-7; D call uncertain. This CDR3 is CAISEGSYEQYF. CDR3 DNA: TGTGCCATCAGTGAGGGATCCTACGAGCAGTACTTC.